The next 14 T cell receptor beta chains were all read from a single sample in a study of T cell changes during pregnancy in multiple sclerosis. TCRdb's table, derived via immunoSEQ multiplex PCR, lists solely in-frame clones and lacks some. The sample yields approximately 50,000 clones, roughly 90% seen once. Sequenced here: CD4+ T cells from peripheral blood mononuclear cells, sampled after pregnancy. All receptors come from a female donor with multiple sclerosis, enrolled in a pregnancy study.

The rearrangement links TRBV4-2 to TRBJ1-2, with 7 bases aligning to TRBD1. From germline, CDR1 is LGHNA and CDR2 YNFKEQ. The length of the CDR3 is 13 residues. With 4 bases clipped from V and 8 bases from J, the junction kept 7 bases outside the gene matches. CDR3 DNA: TGTGCCAGCAGCCTGAAACAGGGGAGAGGCTACACCTTC. Its protein product is CASSLKQGRGYTF.

This clone was observed once. The chain combines TRBV11-2 with TRBJ2-1; 8 positions match TRBD2. V lost 5 bases, J lost 6 bases, and 3 bases stayed unmatched. The germline V gene has CDR1 SGHAT and CDR2 FQNNGV. The CDR3 sequence is 13 residues long. The CDR3 sequence is CASSPGTSNEQFF. The CDR3 DNA reads as TGTGCCAGCAGCCCCGGGACTAGCAATGAGCAGTTCTTC.

The chain joins TRBV6-5 to TRBJ2-5, with 7 bases fitting TRBD1. Looked up from germline, CDR1 is MNHEY and CDR2 is SVGAGI. This CDR3 contains 15 residues. After removal of 6 bases from V and 5 bases from J, the junction contained 12 bases not matched to a gene. CDR3 loop: CASRYTGAQGETQYF. In DNA form, the CDR3 reads TGTGCCAGCAGATACACAGGGGCGCAGGGGGAGACCCAGTACTTC.

This clone was seen a single time. The chain carries TRBV10-3 and TRBJ2-5, with 11 bases lining up with TRBD2. Germline V gene lookup returns CDR1 ENHRY and CDR2 SYGVKD. The CDR3 consists of 19 residues. After removal of 5 bases from V and 3 bases from J, the junction contained 17 bases not matched to a gene. CDR3 bases: TGTGCCATCAGTACCCCCGGGACTAGCGGATTAACGGCCAAAGAGACCCAGTACTTC. This gives the protein CAISTPGTSGLTAKETQYF.

This clone was seen only once. The chain recombines TRBV28 with TRBJ1-2, with TRBD1 matching 8 bases. V was clipped by 7 bases and J by 1 base; unmatched bases: 8. The CDR3 extends over 15 amino acids. CDR1 and CDR2 from the germline V gene are MDHEN and SYDVKM. The CDR3 DNA follows: TGTGCCAGCAAAGGCAGGGGGCGGGGTAACTATGGCTACACCTTC. Its translation: CASKGRGRGNYGYTF.

The chain has TRBV5-6 and TRBJ1-4, with TRBD1 matching 11 bases. The CDR3 is 17 amino acids. Germline-derived CDR1 and CDR2 are SGHDT and YYEEEE. Germline trimming cut 3 bases from V and 0 bases from J; bases unmatched to any gene: 4. DNA of the CDR3: TGTGCCAGCAGCTGGACAGGGGGCTATGCAACTAATGAAAAACTGTTTTTT. The encoded protein is CASSWTGGYATNEKLFF.

The V and J genes are TRBV5-5 and TRBJ1-5; possibly TRBD1 for D (6 bases). The V gene lost 2 bases and the J gene lost 3 bases, with 12 bases spanning the gap. The CDR3 length is 15 residues. Germline V gene data show CDR1 as SGHKS and CDR2 as YYEKEE (reference sequence). CDR3 amino acids: CASSFETGINQPQHF. CDR3 DNA sequence: TGTGCCAGCAGCTTCGAGACAGGCATCAATCAGCCCCAGCATTTT.

CDR3: CASSPGRAYEKLFF. Here the CDR3 DNA reads TGCGCCAGCAGCCCGGGCAGGGCATATGAAAAACTGTTTTTT. The V call is TRBV5-1, the J call TRBJ1-4; D might be TRBD1 (5 bases). Trimming removed 4 bases at V and 6 bases at J, with 13 bases between. The CDR3 has 14 residues. Germline V gene data show CDR1 as SGHRS and CDR2 as YFSETQ.

The chain employs TRBV19 and TRBJ1-2; 7 bases agree with TRBD1. Germline V lookup: CDR1 LNHDA, CDR2 SQIVND (reference sequence). The CDR3 contains 14 residues. V shed 4 bases and J 4 bases; nucleotides not matched to a gene: 6. The CDR3 reads CASSTRGLVYGYTF. The CDR3 DNA follows: TGTGCCAGTAGTACTAGGGGGCTGGTCTATGGCTACACCTTC.

The chain recombines TRBV27 with TRBJ2-7; 8 positions match TRBD2. Germline V lookup: CDR1 MNHEY, CDR2 SMNVEV (reference sequence). This CDR3 contains 14 residues. V lost 6 bases and J lost 3; bases outside the gene matches: 7. CDR3 sequence reads: CASSYSGSNYEQYF. For the CDR3, the DNA is TGTGCCAGCAGCTACAGCGGGAGTAACTACGAGCAGTACTTC.

CDR3 protein: CASRGVNTEAFF. CDR3 in DNA: TGTGCCTCCCGGGGAGTGAACACTGAAGCTTTCTTT. V is TRBV6-6 and J is TRBJ1-1; D not certain. The germline V gene has CDR1 MNHNY and CDR2 SVGAGI (reference sequence). V lost 11 bases and J lost 0, with 10 bases in between. The CDR3 is 12 residues long.

This sequence joins TRBV25-1 and TRBJ1-1; D unclear. This CDR3 comprises 13 residues. Germline V lookup: CDR1 MGHDK, CDR2 SYGVNS. V shed 5 bases and J shed 0 bases, with 7 bases lying between them. The CDR3 sequence is CASSSLLNTEAFF. In nucleotides, the CDR3 is TGTGCCAGCAGTTCTCTGTTGAACACTGAAGCTTTCTTT.

The CDR3 loop reads CASSIDMGRVNTEAFF. The CDR3 region has the DNA TGTGCCAGTAGTATAGATATGGGCAGGGTGAACACTGAAGCTTTCTTT. The gene calls are TRBV19 and TRBJ1-1, with TRBD1 as a possible D gene (5 bases). Trimming left V 0 bases short and J 0 bases short, with 11 bases between. The V gene's germline CDR1 is LNHDA and CDR2 SQIVND (reference sequence). CDR3 length equals 16 residues.

This chain connects TRBV30 to TRBJ1-1, with 7 positions matching TRBD1. The germline V gene encodes CDR1 GTSNPN and CDR2 SVGIG (reference sequence). The V gene end was trimmed by 3 bases and the J gene end by 3 bases; junction bases not matched to a gene: 10. The CDR3 covers 15 residues. CDR3 nucleotides: TGTGCCTGGAGCGAACAGACAGGGAGGTACACTGAAGCTTTCTTT. Translated: CAWSEQTGRYTEAFF.